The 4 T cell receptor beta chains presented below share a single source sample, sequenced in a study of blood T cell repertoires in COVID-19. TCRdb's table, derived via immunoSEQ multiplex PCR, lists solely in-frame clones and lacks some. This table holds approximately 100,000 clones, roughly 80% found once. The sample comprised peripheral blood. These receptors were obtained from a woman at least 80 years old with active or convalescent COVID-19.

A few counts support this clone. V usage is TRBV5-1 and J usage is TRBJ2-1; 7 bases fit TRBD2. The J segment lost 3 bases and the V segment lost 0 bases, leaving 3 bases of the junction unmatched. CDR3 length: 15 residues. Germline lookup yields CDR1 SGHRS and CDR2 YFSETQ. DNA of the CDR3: TGCGCCAGCAGCTTGGTTGCTAGCGGCTACAATGAGCAGTTCTTC. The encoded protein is CASSLVASGYNEQFF.

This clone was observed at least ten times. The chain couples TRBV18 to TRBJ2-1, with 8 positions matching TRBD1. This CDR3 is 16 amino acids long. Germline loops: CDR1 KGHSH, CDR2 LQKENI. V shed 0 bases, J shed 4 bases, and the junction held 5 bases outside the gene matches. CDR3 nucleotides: TGTGCCAGCTCACCACCCCAGGGGGCGAGTTACAATGAGCAGTTCTTC. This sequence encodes CASSPPQGASYNEQFF.

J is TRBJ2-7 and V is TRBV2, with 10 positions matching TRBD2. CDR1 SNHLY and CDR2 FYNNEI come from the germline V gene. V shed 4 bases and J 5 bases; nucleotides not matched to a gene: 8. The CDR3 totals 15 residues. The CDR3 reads CASSGPAGGKDEQYF. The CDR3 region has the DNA TGTGCCAGCAGTGGGCCAGCGGGAGGGAAGGACGAGCAGTACTTC.

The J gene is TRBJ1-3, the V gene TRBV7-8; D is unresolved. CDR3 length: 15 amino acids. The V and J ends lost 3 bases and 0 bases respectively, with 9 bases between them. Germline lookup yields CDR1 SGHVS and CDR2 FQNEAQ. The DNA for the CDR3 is TGTGCCAGCAGCTTGATGGAGTTCTCTGGAAACACCATATATTTT. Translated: CASSLMEFSGNTIYF.